This TCR beta chain was recorded in a study of Ad26.COV2.S vaccination and SARS-CoV-2 variants (dated by TCRdb to about 2021). Regarding the study in general: Donors in the vaccine arm were drawn from COV1001, a multicentre, randomized, double-blind, placebo-controlled phase I-IIa trial testing Ad26.COV2.S in healthy adults. TCRbeta repertoire sequencing was used to assess the specificity and breadth of SARS-CoV-2-reactive T cell receptors after Ad26.COV2.S vaccination. A total of 32 samples were included in the TCR-sequenced set, comprising roughly 19 Ad26.COV2.S vaccine recipients, 5 placebo recipients and 8 SARS-CoV-2 convalescent individuals. Blinding of investigators to trial group allocation was maintained during experiments and outcome assessment. Ad26.COV2.S was given intramuscularly at 5x10^10 or 1x10^11 viral particles, as a single shot or as two shots 56 days apart. Participants in the trial were split at random into five groups of five each, receiving low-dose or high-dose Ad26.COV2.S once or twice, or else placebo on both occasions. Study-wide findings and limitations: The authors noted that total T cell responses may have been underestimated by the TCR breadth and depth analyses. The study was not powered to compare responses between vaccine doses or regimens. Non-spike TCR breadth was comparable between vaccine and placebo recipients, consistent with the vaccine containing only spike. Ad26.COV2.S recipients had higher spike-specific TCR breadth than placebo recipients (P = 0.0014). After vaccination, substantial breadth of spike-specific CD8+ and CD4+ T cell responses was reported.

As regards this clone: This clone's antigen is unknown. No quality values exist for individual bases; no much larger clone is one base distant.

The sample's treatment or condition label, in plain terms: around 19 received Ad26.COV2.S at low or high dose, single or two shots; five or six received placebo; per-sample allocation not given. For vaccine and placebo recipients, repertoires were sequenced using samples collected on day 63 after the first injection. Cohort 1b enrolled 25 to 30 adults aged 18-55 years at a single site in Boston, USA, between 29 July and 7 August 2020. Ad26.COV2.S consisted of a replication-incompetent adenovirus type 26 vector by which a prefusion-stabilized SARS-CoV-2 spike protein from the original Wuhan strain was expressed. The immunoSEQ Assay was used to sequence TCRbeta CDR3 regions. After extraction, genomic DNA underwent amplification by bias-controlled multiplex PCR, followed by high-throughput sequencing. As for the authors' bioinformatics: Collapsing and filtering of sequences were performed to quantify the absolute abundance of each unique TCRbeta CDR3 region. T cell fraction was estimated by normalizing TCRbeta template counts to usable DNA, which was measured by amplifying reference genes present in all nucleated cells. Repertoire TCRs were annotated as SARS-CoV-2-specific by exact matching of V gene, CDR3 amino acid sequence and J gene to a known reactive TCR set. The reference SARS-CoV-2 TCR set came from MIRA and was filtered for enrichment in COVID-19-positive ImmuneCODE repertoires, removing public or cross-reactive TCRs. Drawing on the MIRA antigens, annotated TCRs were analysed further at the level of specific ORF or position within ORF. Breadth was defined as the number of annotated unique rearrangements divided by the total number of unique productive rearrangements, and depth was defined as the summed frequency of the annotated unique rearrangements. Group comparisons of TCR breadth used two-sided Wilcoxon rank-sum tests. This is the immuneACCESS table as TCRdb keeps it, with only in-frame sequences that have V and J called. A part of the clones is gone; compared with another copy, unresolved V genes explain less than half, and the rest is unexplained. Clone size and V and J calls were adopted from that table, with D and trimming inferred from the DNA. The sample contains roughly 700,000 clones, more than 80% of them found a single time. About 1.5% of the sample lies in the top ten.

The TCR comes from a person between 18 and 59 years old who received the Ad26.COV2.S COVID-19 vaccine or a placebo. The sequencing used peripheral blood, collected in a trial of Ad26.COV2.S vaccine versus placebo.

The CDR3 sequence is CASRTGEHSGYTF. In nucleotides, the sequence is TGTGCCAGTAGGACAGGGGAACACAGTGGCTACACCTTC. The rearranged segments are TRBV19 and TRBJ1-2; the junction holds 8 bases that match TRBD1. From a lookup of the germline V gene (reference sequence), CDR1 and CDR2 are LNHDA and SQIVND. At the junction V is shortened by 6 bases and J by 7 bases; bases outside the gene matches: 7. The CDR3 has 13 amino acids, counting the end cysteine and phenylalanine. CDR3 DNA is the only sequence kept; it has 39 bases, read in frame from the first base.